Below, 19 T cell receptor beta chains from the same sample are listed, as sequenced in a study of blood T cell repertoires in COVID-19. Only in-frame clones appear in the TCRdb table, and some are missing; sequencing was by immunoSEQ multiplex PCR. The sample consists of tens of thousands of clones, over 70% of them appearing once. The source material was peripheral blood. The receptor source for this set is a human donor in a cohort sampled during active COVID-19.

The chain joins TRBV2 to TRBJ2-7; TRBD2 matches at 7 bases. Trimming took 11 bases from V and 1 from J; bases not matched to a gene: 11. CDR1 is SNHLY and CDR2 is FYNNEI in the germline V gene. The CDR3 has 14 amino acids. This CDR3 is CASGGRPPSYEQYF. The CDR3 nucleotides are TGTGCCTCCGGGGGGAGGCCTCCTTCCTACGAGCAGTACTTC. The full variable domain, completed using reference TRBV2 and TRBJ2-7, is EPEVTQTPSHQVTQMGQEVILRCVPISNHLYFYWYRQILGQKVEFLVSFYNNEISEKSEIFDDQFSVERPDGSNFTLKIRSTKLEDSAMYFCASGGRPPSYEQYFGPGTRLTVT.

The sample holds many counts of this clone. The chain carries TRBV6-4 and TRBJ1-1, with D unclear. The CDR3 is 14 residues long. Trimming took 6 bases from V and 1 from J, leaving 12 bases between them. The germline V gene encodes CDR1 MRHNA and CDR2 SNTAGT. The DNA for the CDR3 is TGTGCCAGCAGCCCAAGTAGAGGGAACACTGAAGCTTTCTTT. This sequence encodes CASSPSRGNTEAFF.

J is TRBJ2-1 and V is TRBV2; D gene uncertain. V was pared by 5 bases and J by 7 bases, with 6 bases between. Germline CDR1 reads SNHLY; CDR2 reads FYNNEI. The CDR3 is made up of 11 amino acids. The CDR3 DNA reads TGTGCCAGCAGTACTATTAATGAGCAGTTCTTC. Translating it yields CASSTINEQFF.

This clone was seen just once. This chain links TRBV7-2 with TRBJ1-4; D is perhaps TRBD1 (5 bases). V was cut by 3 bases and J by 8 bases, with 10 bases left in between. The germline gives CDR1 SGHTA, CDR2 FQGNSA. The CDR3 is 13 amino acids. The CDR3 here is CASSFWRGEKLFF. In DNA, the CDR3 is TGTGCCAGCAGCTTTTGGAGGGGAGAAAAACTGTTTTTT.

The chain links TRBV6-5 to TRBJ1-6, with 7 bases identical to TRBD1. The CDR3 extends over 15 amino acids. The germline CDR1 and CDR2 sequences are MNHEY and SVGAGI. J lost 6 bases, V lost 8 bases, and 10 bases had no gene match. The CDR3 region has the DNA TGTGCCAGCGACCGGCTAGGGGGCGGTAATTCACCCCTCCACTTT. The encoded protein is CASDRLGGGNSPLHF.

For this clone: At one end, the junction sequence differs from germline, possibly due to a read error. Here the CDR3 reads CANSSTSGRNEQFF. The CDR3 region has the DNA TGTGCCAACAGCTCGACTAGCGGGAGGAATGAGCAGTTCTTC. The J gene is TRBJ2-1, the V gene TRBV7-2; 13 nucleotides line up with TRBD2. The CDR3 runs 14 residues. Per germline, CDR1 SGHTA and CDR2 FQGNSA.

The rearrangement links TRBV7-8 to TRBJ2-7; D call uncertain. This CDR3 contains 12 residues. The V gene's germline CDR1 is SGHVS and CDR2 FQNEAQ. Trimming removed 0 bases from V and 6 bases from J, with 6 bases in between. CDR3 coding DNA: TGTGCCAGCAGCTTAGCTCCAGGCGAGCAGTACTTC. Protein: CASSLAPGEQYF.

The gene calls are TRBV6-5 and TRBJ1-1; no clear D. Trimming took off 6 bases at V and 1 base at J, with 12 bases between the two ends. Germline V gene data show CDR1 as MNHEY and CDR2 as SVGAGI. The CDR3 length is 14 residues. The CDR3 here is CASRPPTSNTEAFF. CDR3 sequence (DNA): TGTGCCAGCAGGCCCCCTACTTCGAACACTGAAGCTTTCTTT.

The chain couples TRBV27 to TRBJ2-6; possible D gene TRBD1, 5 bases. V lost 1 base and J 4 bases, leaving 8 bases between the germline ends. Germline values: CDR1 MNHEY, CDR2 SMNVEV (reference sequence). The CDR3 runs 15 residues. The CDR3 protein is CASSLLGRGANVLTF. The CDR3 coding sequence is TGTGCCAGCAGTTTATTGGGGCGAGGGGCCAACGTCCTGACTTTC.

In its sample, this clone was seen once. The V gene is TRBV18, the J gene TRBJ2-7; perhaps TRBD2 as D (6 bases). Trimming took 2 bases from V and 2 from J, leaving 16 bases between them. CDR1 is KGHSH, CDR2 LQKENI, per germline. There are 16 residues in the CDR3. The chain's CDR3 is CASSPLQARTTYEQYF. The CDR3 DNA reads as TGTGCCAGCTCACCATTGCAGGCTAGGACTACCTACGAGCAGTACTTC.

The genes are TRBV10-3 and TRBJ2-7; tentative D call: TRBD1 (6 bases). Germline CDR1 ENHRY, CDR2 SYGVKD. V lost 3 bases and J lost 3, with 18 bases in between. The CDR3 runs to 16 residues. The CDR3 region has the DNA TGTGCCATCAGTGATAATACCGGGCAGGGGCGCTACGAGCAGTACTTC. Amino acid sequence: CAISDNTGQGRYEQYF.

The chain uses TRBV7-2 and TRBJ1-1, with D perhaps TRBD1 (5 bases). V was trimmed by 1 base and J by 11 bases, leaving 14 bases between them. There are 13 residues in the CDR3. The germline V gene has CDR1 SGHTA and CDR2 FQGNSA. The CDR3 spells CASSLDKYRRAFF. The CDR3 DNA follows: TGTGCCAGCAGCTTAGATAAATACAGGCGGGCTTTCTTT.

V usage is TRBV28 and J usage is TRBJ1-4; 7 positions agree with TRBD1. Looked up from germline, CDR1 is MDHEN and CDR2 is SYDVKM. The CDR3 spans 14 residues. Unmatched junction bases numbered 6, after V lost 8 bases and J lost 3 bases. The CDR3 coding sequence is TGTGCCAGCGCACAGGGGCCCCCTAATGAAAAACTGTTTTTT. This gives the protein CASAQGPPNEKLFF.

The CDR3 sequence: CASSQNPGTPYEQYF. Written as DNA, the CDR3 is TGTGCCAGCAGCCAAAACCCCGGGACACCCTACGAGCAGTACTTC. V gene TRBV3-1 (or the pseudogene TRBV3-2) combines with J gene TRBJ2-7; weak D call: TRBD1 (6 bases). The germline gives CDR1 LGHDT, CDR2 YNNKEL (reference sequence). The CDR3 consists of 15 residues. V lost 2 bases and J 2 bases, leaving 13 bases between the germline ends.

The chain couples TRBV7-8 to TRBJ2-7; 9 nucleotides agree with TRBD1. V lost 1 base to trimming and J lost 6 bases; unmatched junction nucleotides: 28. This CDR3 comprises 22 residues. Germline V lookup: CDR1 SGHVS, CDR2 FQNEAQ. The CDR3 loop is CASSLVLWGQGYLSGEGREQYF. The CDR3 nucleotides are TGTGCCAGCAGCTTAGTCTTGTGGGGACAGGGCTATTTGAGCGGGGAAGGGCGCGAGCAGTACTTC.

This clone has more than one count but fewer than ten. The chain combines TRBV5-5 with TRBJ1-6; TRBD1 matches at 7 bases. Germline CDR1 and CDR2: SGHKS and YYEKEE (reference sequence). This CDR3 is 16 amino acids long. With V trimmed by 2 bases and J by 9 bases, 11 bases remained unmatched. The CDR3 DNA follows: TGTGCCAGCAGCTTTCTGGGGAACAGGGGACGTTCACCCCTCCACTTT. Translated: CASSFLGNRGRSPLHF. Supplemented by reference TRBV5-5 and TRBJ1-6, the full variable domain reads DAGVTQSPTHLIKTRGQQVTLRCSPISGHKSVSWYQQVLGQGPQFIFQYYEKEERGRGNFPDRFSARQFPNYSSELNVNALLLGDSALYLCASSFLGNRGRSPLHFGNGTRLTVT.

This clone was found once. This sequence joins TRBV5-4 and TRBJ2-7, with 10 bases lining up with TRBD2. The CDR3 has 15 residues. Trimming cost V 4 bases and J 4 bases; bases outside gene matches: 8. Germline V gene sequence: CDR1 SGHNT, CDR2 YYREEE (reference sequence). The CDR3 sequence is CASSLGGLAVYEQYF. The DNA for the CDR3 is TGTGCCAGCAGCCTTGGCGGACTAGCGGTTTACGAGCAGTACTTC. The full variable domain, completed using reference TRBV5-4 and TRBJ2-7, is ETGVTQSPTHLIKTRGQQVTLRCSSQSGHNTVSWYQQALGQGPQFIFQYYREEENGRGNFPPRFSGLQFPNYSSELNVNALELDDSALYLCASSLGGLAVYEQYFGPGTRLTVT.

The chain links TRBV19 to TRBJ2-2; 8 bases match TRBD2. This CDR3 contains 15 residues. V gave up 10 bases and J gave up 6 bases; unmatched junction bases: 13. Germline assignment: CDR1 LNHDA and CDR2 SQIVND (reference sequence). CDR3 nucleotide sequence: TGTGCCACCACCTTCTTCGGGGGGGACTCCGGGGAGCTGTTTTTT. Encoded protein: CATTFFGGDSGELFF.

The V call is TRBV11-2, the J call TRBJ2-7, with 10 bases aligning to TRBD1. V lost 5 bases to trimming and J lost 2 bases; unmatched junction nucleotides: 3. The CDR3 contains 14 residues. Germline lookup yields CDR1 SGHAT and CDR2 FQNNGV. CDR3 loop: CASSHGQGAYEQYF. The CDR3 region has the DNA TGTGCCAGCAGCCATGGACAGGGGGCCTACGAGCAGTACTTC.